The entry that follows covers one T cell receptor beta chain sequence. Data came from immunoSEQ multiplex PCR; TCRdb stores just in-frame clones and leaves some out. The data contain over 300,000 clones, around 87% of them singletons. Individuals drawn from under 30 US areas were about 18 to 95 years old. This sample is part of a study of blood T cell repertoires in COVID-19. Study-level background: Acute-phase and convalescent COVID-19 samples originated in the United States, Italy and Spain. PBMCs, B-cell-depleted T cells, or T cells were the source of the cDNA or gDNA that made up the material.

This receptor was obtained from a woman in her 30s with acute COVID-19. Material: PBMCs or T cells enriched from blood (not recorded which).

CDR3 DNA: TGTGCCAGCAGTTACTCTTCCGGAGCTAACTATGGCTACACCTTC. It specifies CASSYSSGANYGYTF. This rearrangement joins TRBV6-6 to TRBJ1-2; D ambiguous. The CDR3 runs to 15 residues. Trimming shortened V by 0 bases and J by 0 bases, and 8 bases separated the two germline ends. Germline CDR1 reads MNHNY; CDR2 reads SVGAGI (reference sequence).